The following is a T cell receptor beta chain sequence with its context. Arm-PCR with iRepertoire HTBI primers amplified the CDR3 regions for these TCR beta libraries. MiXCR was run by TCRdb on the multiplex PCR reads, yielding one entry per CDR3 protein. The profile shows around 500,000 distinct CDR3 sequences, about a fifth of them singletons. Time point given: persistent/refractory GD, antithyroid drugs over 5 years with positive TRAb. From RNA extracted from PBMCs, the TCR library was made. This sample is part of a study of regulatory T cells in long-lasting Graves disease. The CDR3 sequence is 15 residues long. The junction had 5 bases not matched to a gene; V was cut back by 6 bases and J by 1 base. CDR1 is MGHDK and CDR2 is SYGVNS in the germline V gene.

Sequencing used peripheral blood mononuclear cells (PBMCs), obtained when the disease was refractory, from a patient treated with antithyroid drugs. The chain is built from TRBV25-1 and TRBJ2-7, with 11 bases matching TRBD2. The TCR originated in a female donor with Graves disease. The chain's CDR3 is CASRRRTSGSYEQYF. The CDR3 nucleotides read TGTGCCAGCAGGAGGAGGACTAGCGGGTCCTACGAGCAGTACTTC.